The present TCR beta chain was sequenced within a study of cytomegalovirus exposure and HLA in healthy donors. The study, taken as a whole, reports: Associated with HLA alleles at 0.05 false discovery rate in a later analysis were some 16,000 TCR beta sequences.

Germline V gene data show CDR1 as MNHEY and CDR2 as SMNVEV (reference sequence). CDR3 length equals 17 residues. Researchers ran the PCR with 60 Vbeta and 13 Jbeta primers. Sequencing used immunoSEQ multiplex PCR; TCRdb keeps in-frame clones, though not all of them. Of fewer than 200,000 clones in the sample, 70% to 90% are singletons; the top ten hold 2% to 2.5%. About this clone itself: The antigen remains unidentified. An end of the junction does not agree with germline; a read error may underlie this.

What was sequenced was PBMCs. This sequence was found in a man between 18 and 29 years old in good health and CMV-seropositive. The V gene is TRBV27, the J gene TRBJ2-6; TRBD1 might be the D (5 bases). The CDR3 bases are TGTGCCAGCAGCGCAGCAGGCATCCTCTCTGGGGCCAACGGCCTGACTTTC. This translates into CASSAAGILSGANGLTF.